Given below is one T cell receptor beta chain in context. Its ends do not fully match the called genes, so a read error is possible. Other nucleotide sequences from this sample produce the same CDR3. Produced via immunoSEQ multiplex PCR; TCRdb's table is partial and in-frame only. The data hold some 2 million clones, with approximately 94% observed a single time. The naive CD8 subset, CD45RO-negative cells positively selected for CCR7, excluded terminally differentiated effector memory CD45RA+ cells. The CDR3 extends over 16 amino acids. Germline CDR1 is SGHNT and CDR2 is YENEEA. The sample originates from a study of shared clonotypes between healthy human individuals.

The V and J genes are TRBV11-3 and TRBJ1-2; D is uncertain. This TCR was recovered from a young man in good health. Sequenced: naive CD8+ T cells sorted from blood. The CDR3 region is CARPINDQRRSGGYTF. The CDR3 bases are TGCGCCCGCCCGATTAATGATCAGCGACGTTCAGGTGGCTACACCTTC.